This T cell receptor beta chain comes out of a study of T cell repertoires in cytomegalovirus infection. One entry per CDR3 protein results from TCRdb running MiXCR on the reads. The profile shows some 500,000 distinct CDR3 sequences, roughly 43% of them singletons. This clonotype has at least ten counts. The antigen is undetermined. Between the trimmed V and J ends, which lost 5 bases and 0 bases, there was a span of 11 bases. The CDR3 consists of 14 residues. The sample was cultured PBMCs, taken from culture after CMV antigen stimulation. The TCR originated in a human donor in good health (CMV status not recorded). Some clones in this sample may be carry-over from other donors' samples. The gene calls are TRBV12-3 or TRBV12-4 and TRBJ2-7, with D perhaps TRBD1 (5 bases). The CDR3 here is CASSTWTHSYEQYF. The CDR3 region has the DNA TGTGCCAGCAGTACATGGACACACTCCTACGAGCAGTACTTC.